Sequencing of this TCR beta chain was carried out in a study of T cell repertoires in cytomegalovirus infection (dated by TCRdb to the late 2010s). Concerning the study at large: The peptide stimulations were aimed at well-studied HLA-B-restricted epitopes as well as recently identified HLA-C-restricted CMV epitopes, whose presentation resists viral immunomodulation. Donor HLA type was relevant to the analysis, because carriage of CMV infection together with the matching HLA type was indicated by public TCR beta signatures. General findings and caveats noted by the study authors: Cumulative frequency of public TCR beta family members discriminated carriers of CMV infection plus the relevant HLA type in this cohort and an independent approximately 350-donor cohort. The ex vivo response was dominated by HLA-C-restricted CMV-specific TCR beta clonotypes, and the single most frequent clonotype in two of eight donors was supplied by these HLA-C-restricted clonotypes.

The sequencer listed for this sample is Illumina HiSeq 1500. TCRdb itself trimmed the public reads at Q25 with fastp, ran MiXCR and retained productive beta chains. Rows merge per CDR3 protein into single entries with the most common DNA and genes. Across this sample there are 550,000 to 850,000 distinct CDR3 sequences, with 30% to 40% seen only once. Approximately 18% of the sample goes to the ten largest clones. In light of the paper, this sample's treatment or condition label describes: in vitro stimulation with specific CMV peptide epitopes to enrich CMV-specific T cells. About this clonotype: Its antigen specificity is not known. One base away there is no much larger clone; base qualities are not given.

Trimming costs V 6 bases and J 1 base, and their ends lie 19 bases apart. Per the germline V gene, SNHLY is the CDR1 and FYNNEI is the CDR2. Reading from cysteine to phenylalanine, the CDR3 counts 17 amino acids. The retained sequence is limited to the CDR3, 51 bases, with the frame set at the first base. The TCR comes from a human donor in good health (CMV status not recorded). Some clones in this sample may be carry-over from other donors' samples. The starting material was cultured PBMCs, obtained from culture after CMV antigen stimulation. The chain joins TRBV2 to TRBJ2-4, with TRBD1 perhaps the D gene, on 6 matching bases. In nucleotide form, the sequence is TGTGCCAGCAGGGACCGGGACACCTATAGGGCCAAAAACATTCAGTACTTC. It is translated as CASRDRDTYRAKNIQYF.